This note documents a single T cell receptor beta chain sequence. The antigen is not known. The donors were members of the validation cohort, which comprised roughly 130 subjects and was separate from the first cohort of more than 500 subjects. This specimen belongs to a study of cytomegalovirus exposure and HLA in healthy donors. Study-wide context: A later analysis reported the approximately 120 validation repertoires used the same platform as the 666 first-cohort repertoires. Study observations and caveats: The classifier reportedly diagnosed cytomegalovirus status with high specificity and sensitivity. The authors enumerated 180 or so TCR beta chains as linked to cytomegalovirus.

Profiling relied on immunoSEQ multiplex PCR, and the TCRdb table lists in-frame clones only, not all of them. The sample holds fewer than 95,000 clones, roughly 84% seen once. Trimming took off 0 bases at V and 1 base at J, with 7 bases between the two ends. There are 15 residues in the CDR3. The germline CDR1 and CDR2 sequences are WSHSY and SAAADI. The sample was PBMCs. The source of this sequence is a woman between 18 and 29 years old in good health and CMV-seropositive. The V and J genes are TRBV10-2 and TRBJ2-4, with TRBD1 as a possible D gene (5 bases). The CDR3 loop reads CASSESPGAKNIQYF. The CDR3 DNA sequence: TGCGCCAGCAGTGAGTCCCCAGGGGCCAAAAACATTCAGTACTTC.